This TCR beta chain emerged from a study of T-cell reconstitution after alpha-beta-depleted transplantation in children. Study-wide points: The study traced high day-60 TCRbeta diversity in some patients to surviving recipient T cells and thymic progenitors. About two months after transplant, alpha-beta T cells reportedly came from several hundred expanded graft clones. Among T cells one year after transplant, newly produced cells accounted for most counts and diversity.

Comment on this clonotype: Its antigen remains unidentified.

Library preparation (for TCRbeta) was performed with unique molecular identifiers. MiXCR, run by TCRdb on the PCR reads, gives a single entry per CDR3 protein. The sample shows 250,000 to 400,000 distinct CDR3 sequences, around 25% of them seen only once. The CDR3 length is 13 residues. The V gene end was trimmed by 7 bases and the J gene end by 5 bases; junction bases not matched to a gene: 2. CDR1 and CDR2 (germline): SGDLS, YYNGEE. This specimen was PBMCs, mostly from graft donor cells, taken 180 days after TCRalphabeta/CD19-depleted stem cell transplant. The chain is built from TRBV9 and TRBJ2-2, with 10 bases lining up with TRBD1. The source is a male patient between 5 and 17 years old who had a stem cell transplant for acute lymphoblastic leukemia, so the T cells may come from the graft donor. As DNA, the CDR3 is TGTGCCAGCGCGGACAGGGGGACCGGGGAGCTGTTTTTT. Translation gives CASADRGTGELFF.